This T cell receptor beta chain originates from a study of blood T cell repertoires in COVID-19. The method was immunoSEQ multiplex PCR; TCRdb's version includes in-frame clones alone and lacks a portion of them. This sample has approximately 150,000 clones, with roughly 82% found just once. The sample consisted of peripheral blood. This sequence originates from a woman in her seventies with acute or convalescent COVID-19.

CDR3 in DNA: TGTGCCTGGAAAAGGGACAGTGGGACCTACGAGCAGTACTTC. The encoded protein is CAWKRDSGTYEQYF. This sequence joins TRBV30 and TRBJ2-7; 7 bases match TRBD1. In germline, CDR1 is GTSNPN, CDR2 SVGIG (reference sequence). The ends lost 4 bases at V and 2 bases at J; junction bases unmatched: 8. The CDR3 spans 14 residues.